This T cell receptor beta chain was retrieved from a study of early T cells in non-severe SARS-CoV-2 infection. Study-wide context: The sequenced material was bulk RNA from unsorted whole blood, and its chains were unpaired. Study results and limitations: A preference for anti-spike CD8 responses marked VDJdb matching, which missed private and CD4 specificities.

Each CDR3 protein gets one entry after TCRdb re-called the 5' RACE reads with MiXCR. The sample yields about 70,000 distinct CDR3 sequences, roughly 14% seen once. The CDR3 is 13 residues long. V lost 2 bases and J 5 bases, leaving 6 bases between the germline ends. Germline assignment: CDR1 SGHVS and CDR2 FQNEAQ. Regarding this clonotype: The antigen is unknown.

Sequencing used whole blood, obtained at baseline. V gene TRBV7-8 combines with J gene TRBJ2-2; D unclear. The TCR comes from an adult who was a healthcare worker with PCR-confirmed SARS-CoV-2 infection or an uninfected control (not recorded which). The CDR3 protein is CASSLLGTGELFF. CDR3 sequence (DNA): TGTGCCAGCAGCTTATTAGGGACCGGGGAGCTGTTTTTT.